This TCR beta chain was recovered during a study of CD8 T cells in ankylosing spondylitis. Germline V gives CDR1 SGHDN, CDR2 FVKESK. The CDR3 extends over 16 amino acids. V gave up 2 bases and J gave up 0 bases, with 11 bases separating them. This clonotype has a count of ten or more. The antigen is unknown. From the 5' RACE reads, TCRdb called clonotypes with MiXCR, one entry per CDR3 protein. The sample records around 490,000 distinct CDR3 sequences, over 4% being singletons. Study-wide results and caveats: A motif of 7 to 9 highly homologous TCR beta variants was seen as apparently characteristic of ankylosing spondylitis blood.

The chain links TRBV14 to TRBJ2-1, with D uncertain. The sequenced material came from blood, either unsorted or a sorted T cell fraction (not recorded which). This sequence originates from a male donor with ankylosing spondylitis. CDR3: CASSQRRAVSYNEQFF. The CDR3 nucleotides read TGTGCCAGCAGCCAACGAAGGGCGGTCTCCTACAATGAGCAGTTCTTC.